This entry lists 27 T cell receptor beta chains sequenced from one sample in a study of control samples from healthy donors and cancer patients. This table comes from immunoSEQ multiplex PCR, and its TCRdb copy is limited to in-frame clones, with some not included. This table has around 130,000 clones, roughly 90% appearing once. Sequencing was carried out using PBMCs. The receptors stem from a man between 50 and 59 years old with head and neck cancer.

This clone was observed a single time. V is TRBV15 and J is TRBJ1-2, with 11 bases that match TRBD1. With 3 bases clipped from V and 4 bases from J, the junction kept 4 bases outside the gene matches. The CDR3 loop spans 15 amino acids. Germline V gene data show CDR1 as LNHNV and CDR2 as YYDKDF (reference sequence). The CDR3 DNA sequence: TGTGCCACCAGCAGGGGGACAGGGGGGGTCTATGGCTACACCTTC. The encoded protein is CATSRGTGGVYGYTF.

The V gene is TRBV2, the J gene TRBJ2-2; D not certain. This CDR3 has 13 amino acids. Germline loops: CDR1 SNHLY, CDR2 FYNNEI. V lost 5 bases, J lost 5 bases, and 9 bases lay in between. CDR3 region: CASSFGPTGELFF. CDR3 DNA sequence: TGTGCCAGCAGTTTCGGGCCAACCGGGGAGCTGTTTTTT. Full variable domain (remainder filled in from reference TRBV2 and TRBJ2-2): EPEVTQTPSHQVTQMGQEVILRCVPISNHLYFYWYRQILGQKVEFLVSFYNNEISEKSEIFDDQFSVERPDGSNFTLKIRSTKLEDSAMYFCASSFGPTGELFFGEGSRLTVL.

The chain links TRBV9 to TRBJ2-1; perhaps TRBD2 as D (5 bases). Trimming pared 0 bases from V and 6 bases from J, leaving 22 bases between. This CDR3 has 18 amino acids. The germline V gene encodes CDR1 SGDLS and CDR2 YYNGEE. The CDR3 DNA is TGTGCCAGCAGCGTAGAAGGAGCTCCTAGCTTTGGGTTCAATGAGCAGTTCTTC. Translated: CASSVEGAPSFGFNEQFF.

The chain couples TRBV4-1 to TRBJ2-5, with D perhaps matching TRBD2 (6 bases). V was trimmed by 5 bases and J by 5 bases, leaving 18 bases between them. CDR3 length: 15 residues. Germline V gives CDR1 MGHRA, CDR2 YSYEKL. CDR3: CASSDFAGQGETQYF. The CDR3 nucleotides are TGCGCCAGCAGCGACTTCGCGGGGCAAGGGGAGACCCAGTACTTC.

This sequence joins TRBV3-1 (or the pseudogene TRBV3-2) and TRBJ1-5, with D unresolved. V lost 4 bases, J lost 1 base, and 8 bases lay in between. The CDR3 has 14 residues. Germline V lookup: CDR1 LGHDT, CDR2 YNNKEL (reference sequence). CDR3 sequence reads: CASSPRFSNQPQHF. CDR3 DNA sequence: TGTGCCAGCAGCCCTAGGTTCAGCAATCAGCCCCAGCATTTT.

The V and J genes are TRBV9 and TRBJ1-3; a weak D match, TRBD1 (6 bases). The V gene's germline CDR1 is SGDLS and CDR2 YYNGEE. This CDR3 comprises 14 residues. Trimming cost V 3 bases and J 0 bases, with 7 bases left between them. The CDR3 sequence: CASSGQDSGNTIYF. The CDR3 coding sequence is TGTGCCAGCAGCGGACAGGACTCTGGAAACACCATATATTTT.

CDR3 residues: CASSYSDPGDIQYF. The CDR3 nucleotides are TGTGCCAGCAGTTATTCCGATCCGGGGGACATTCAGTACTTC. The rearrangement uses TRBV6-5 and TRBJ2-4, with D maybe TRBD2 (6 bases). CDR3 length: 14 residues. The germline CDR1 and CDR2 sequences are MNHEY and SVGAGI. Trimming pared 3 bases from V and 8 bases from J, leaving 14 bases between.

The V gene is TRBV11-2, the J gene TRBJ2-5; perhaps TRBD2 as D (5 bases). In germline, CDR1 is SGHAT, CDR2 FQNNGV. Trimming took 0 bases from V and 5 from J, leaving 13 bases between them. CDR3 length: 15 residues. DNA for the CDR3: TGTGCCAGCAGCTTAGATCAACGGGGAACGGAGACCCAGTACTTC. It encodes CASSLDQRGTETQYF.

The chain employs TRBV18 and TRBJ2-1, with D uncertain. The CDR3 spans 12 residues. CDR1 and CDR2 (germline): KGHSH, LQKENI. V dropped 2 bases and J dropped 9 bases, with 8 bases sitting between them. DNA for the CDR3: TGTGCCAGCTCACCAGAAGGCGGTGAGCAGTTCTTC. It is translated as CASSPEGGEQFF. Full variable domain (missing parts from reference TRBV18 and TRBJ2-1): NAGVMQNPRHLVRRRGQEARLRCSPMKGHSHVYWYRQLPEEGLKFMVYLQKENIIDESGMPKERFSAEFPKEGPSILRIQQVVRGDSAAYFCASSPEGGEQFFGPGTRLTVL.

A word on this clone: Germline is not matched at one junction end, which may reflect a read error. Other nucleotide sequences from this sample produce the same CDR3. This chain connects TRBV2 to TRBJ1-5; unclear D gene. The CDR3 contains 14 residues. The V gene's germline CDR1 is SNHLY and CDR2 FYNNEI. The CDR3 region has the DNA TGCGCCAGCAGTGACGTAGTGGTGGGTCAGCCCCAGCATTTT. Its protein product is CASSDVVVGQPQHF.

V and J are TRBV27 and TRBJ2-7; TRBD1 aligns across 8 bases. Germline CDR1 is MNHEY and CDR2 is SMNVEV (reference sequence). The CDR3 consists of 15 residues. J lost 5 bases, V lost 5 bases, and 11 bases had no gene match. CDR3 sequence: CASSPLDRVRDEQYF. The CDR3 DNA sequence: TGTGCCAGCAGTCCCCTGGACAGGGTAAGAGACGAGCAGTACTTC.

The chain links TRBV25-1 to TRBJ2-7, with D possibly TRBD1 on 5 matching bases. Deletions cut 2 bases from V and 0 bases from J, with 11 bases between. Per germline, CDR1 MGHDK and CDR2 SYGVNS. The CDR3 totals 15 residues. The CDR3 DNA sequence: TGTGCCAGCAGTGAAACCAGGGAAAGCTCCTACGAGCAGTACTTC. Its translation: CASSETRESSYEQYF.

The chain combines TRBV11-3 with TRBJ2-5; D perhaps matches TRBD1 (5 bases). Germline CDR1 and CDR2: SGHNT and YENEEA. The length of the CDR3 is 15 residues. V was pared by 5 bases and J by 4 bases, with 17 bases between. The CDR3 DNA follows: TGTGCCAGCAGCCTCGGCCGCCAAAGGGGAGAGACCCAGTACTTC. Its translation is CASSLGRQRGETQYF.

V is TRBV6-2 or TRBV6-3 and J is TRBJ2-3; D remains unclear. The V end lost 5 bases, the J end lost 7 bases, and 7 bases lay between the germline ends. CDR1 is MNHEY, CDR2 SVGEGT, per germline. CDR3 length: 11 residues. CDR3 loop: CASSKLHTQYF. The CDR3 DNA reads TGTGCCAGCAGTAAACTCCATACGCAGTATTTT.

CDR3 nucleotide sequence: TGTGCCAGTCGGACCGTCTGGACTAGCGCAGAGTCGGGGGAGCTGTTTTTT. Translation gives CASRTVWTSAESGELFF. This chain connects TRBV19 to TRBJ2-2; TRBD2 matches 9 bases. Germline CDR1 is LNHDA and CDR2 is SQIVND (reference sequence). This CDR3 spans 17 amino acids. The V and J ends lost 8 bases and 8 bases, in that order; junction bases with no gene match: 18.

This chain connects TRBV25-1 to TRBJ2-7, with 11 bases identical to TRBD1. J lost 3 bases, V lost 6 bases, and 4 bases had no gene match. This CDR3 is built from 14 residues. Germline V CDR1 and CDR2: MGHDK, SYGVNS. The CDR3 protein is CASRGTGGFYEQYF. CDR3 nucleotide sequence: TGTGCCAGCAGAGGGACAGGGGGGTTCTACGAGCAGTACTTC.

The CDR3 DNA reads TGTGCCAGCAGTGAAGACGGGACAGGGGCCTCCGGAAACACCATATATTTT. The encoded protein is CASSEDGTGASGNTIYF. The chain has TRBV6-1 and TRBJ1-3; 10 bases agree with TRBD1. The CDR3 has 17 amino acids. From germline, CDR1 is MNHNS and CDR2 SASEGT. Trimming took 1 base from V and 4 from J; bases not matched to a gene: 7.

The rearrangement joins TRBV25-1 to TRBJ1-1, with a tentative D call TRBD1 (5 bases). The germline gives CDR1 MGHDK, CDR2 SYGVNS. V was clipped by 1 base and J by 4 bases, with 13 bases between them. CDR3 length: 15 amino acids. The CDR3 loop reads CASSESGKGGTEAFF. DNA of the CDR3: TGTGCCAGCAGTGAATCAGGGAAAGGAGGCACTGAAGCTTTCTTT.

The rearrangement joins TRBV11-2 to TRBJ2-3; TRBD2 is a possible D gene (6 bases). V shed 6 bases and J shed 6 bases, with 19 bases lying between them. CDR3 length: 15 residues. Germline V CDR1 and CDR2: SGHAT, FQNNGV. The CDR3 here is CASSTGTSAGDTQYF. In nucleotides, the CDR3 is TGTGCCAGCAGTACCGGGACCTCAGCGGGCGATACGCAGTATTTT.

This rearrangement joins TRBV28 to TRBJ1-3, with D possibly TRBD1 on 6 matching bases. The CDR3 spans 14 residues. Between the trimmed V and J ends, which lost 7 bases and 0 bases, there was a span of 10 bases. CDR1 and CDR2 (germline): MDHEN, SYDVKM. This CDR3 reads CASIGQISGNTIYF. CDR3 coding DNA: TGTGCCAGCATTGGACAGATCTCTGGAAACACCATATATTTT.

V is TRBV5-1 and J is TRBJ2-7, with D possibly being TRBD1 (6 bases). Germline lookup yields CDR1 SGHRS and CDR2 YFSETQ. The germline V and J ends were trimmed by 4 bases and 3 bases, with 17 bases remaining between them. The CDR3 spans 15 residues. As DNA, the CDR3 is TGCGCCAGCAGCCCAGGCCACAGGGTGCACTACGAGCAGTACTTC. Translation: CASSPGHRVHYEQYF.

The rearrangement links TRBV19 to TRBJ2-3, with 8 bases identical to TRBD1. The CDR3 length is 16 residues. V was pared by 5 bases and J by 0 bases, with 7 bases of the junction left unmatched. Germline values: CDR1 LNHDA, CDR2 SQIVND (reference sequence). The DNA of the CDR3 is TGTGCCAGTAGTTGGGGGGACAGGACTAGCACAGATACGCAGTATTTT. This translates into CASSWGDRTSTDTQYF.

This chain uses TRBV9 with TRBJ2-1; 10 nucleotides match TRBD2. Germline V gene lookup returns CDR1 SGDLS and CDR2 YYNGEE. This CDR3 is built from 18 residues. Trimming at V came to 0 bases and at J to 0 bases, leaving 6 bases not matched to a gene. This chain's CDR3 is CASSVGTSGHSSYNEQFF. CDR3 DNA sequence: TGTGCCAGCAGCGTAGGGACTAGCGGACACAGCTCCTACAATGAGCAGTTCTTC.

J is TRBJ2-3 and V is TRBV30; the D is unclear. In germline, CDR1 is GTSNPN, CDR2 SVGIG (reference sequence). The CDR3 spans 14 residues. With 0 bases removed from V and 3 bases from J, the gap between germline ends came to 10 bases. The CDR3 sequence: CAWSVPPRTDTQYF. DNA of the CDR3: TGTGCCTGGAGTGTACCCCCTAGGACAGATACGCAGTATTTT.

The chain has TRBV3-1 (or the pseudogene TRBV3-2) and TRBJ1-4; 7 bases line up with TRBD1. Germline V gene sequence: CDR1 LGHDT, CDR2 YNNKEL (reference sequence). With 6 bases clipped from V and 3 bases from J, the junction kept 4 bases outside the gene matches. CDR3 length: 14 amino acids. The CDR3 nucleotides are TGTGCCAGCAGTCCAGGGGGTCCTAATGAAAAACTGTTTTTT. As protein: CASSPGGPNEKLFF.

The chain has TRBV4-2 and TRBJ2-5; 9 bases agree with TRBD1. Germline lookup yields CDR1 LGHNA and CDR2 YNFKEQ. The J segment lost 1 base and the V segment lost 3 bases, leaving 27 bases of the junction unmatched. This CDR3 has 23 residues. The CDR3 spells CASSQTRAVSTGTGIGTQETQYF. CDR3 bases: TGTGCCAGCAGCCAGACCCGGGCGGTATCGACCGGGACAGGGATAGGCACCCAAGAGACCCAGTACTTC.

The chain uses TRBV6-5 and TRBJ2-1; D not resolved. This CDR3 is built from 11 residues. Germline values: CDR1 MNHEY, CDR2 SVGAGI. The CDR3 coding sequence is TGTGCGGTCGGGTCCTACAATGAGCAGTTCTTC. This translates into CAVGSYNEQFF.